One sample yielded the 12 T cell receptor beta chains listed below, sequenced in a study of blood T cell repertoires in COVID-19. The repertoire was sequenced with immunoSEQ multiplex PCR; TCRdb's copy has only in-frame clones and lacks some. The sample contains fewer than 250,000 clones, less than 90% of which appear only once. Source material: peripheral blood. These TCRs come from a woman in her 70s with acute or convalescent COVID-19.

The chain is built from TRBV11-3 and TRBJ2-6; D gene unclear. This CDR3 is built from 16 residues. The V gene's germline CDR1 is SGHNT and CDR2 YENEEA. Trimming pared 1 base from V and 1 base from J, leaving 8 bases between. The CDR3 region has the DNA TGTGCCAGCAGCTTAGGGCCGGGTTCTGGGGCCAACGTCCTGACTTTC. This translates into CASSLGPGSGANVLTF.

The genes are TRBV6-1 and TRBJ2-7; D is uncertain. This CDR3 is 15 amino acids long. V shed 2 bases and J shed 1 base, with 12 bases lying between them. Germline lookup yields CDR1 MNHNS and CDR2 SASEGT. CDR3 amino acids: CASSELQSRSYEQYF. In DNA, the CDR3 is TGTGCCAGCAGTGAACTACAGAGTCGTTCCTACGAGCAGTACTTC.

The CDR3: CATSRDRGRPANEKLFF. The DNA of the CDR3 is TGTGCCACCAGCAGAGACAGGGGGCGTCCGGCTAATGAAAAACTGTTTTTT. The chain recombines TRBV15 with TRBJ1-4; 8 nucleotides line up with TRBD1. V lost 0 bases and J lost 3; bases outside the gene matches: 6. This CDR3 has 17 residues. Germline CDR1 is LNHNV and CDR2 is YYDKDF (reference sequence).

The chain couples TRBV7-8 to TRBJ1-2; no firm D call. V gave up 3 bases and J gave up 0 bases, with 11 bases separating them. The CDR3 loop spans 15 amino acids. CDR1 and CDR2 from the germline V gene are SGHVS and FQNEAQ. The CDR3 loop reads CASSLRASTNYGYTF. The CDR3 DNA follows: TGTGCCAGCAGCTTGAGGGCTTCTACTAACTATGGCTACACCTTC.

CDR3 region: CASSFPGSRPEQYF. Written as DNA, the CDR3 is TGTGCCAGCAGCTTCCCGGGGAGTAGACCCGAGCAGTACTTC. V is TRBV5-6 and J is TRBJ2-7; the D gene is possibly TRBD2 (5 bases). Germline assignment: CDR1 SGHDT and CDR2 YYEEEE. The ends were cut back, 2 bases at V and 6 bases at J, with 15 bases in the middle. The CDR3 has 14 amino acids.

The gene calls are TRBV6-2 or TRBV6-3 and TRBJ2-2; TRBD2 might be the D (5 bases). The germline V gene encodes CDR1 MNHEY and CDR2 SVGEGT. The CDR3 runs 16 residues. V was pared by 7 bases and J by 1 base, with 16 bases between. CDR3 sequence reads: CASTPRAGGNTGELFF. The CDR3 DNA follows: TGTGCCAGCACCCCTAGGGCAGGAGGGAACACCGGGGAGCTGTTTTTT.

Comments on this clone: At one of its ends the junction is not consistent with the germline gene, which may arise from a read error. The genes are TRBV2 and TRBJ1-2; TRBD1 aligns across 8 bases. The CDR3 spans 14 residues. Germline V gives CDR1 SNHLY, CDR2 FYNNEI. CDR3 in amino acids: CASSTDRVGAIGPF. The CDR3 coding sequence is TGTGCCAGCAGCACGGACAGGGTGGGCGCAATCGGCCCCTTC.

This clone was found once. This chain connects TRBV6-6 to TRBJ1-1, with 7 bases lining up with TRBD1. With V trimmed by 6 bases and J by 1 base, 14 bases remained unmatched. The length of the CDR3 is 17 residues. Germline assignment: CDR1 MNHNY and CDR2 SVGAGI (reference sequence). In nucleotides, the CDR3 is TGTGCCAGCAGCCGAGGACAGGACATAAGAAAGAACACTGAAGCTTTCTTT. This gives the protein CASSRGQDIRKNTEAFF.

The rearrangement links TRBV5-4 to TRBJ2-2; TRBD2 might be the D (5 bases). V lost 4 bases and J lost 7, with 14 bases in between. CDR1 and CDR2 (germline): SGHNT, YYREEE (reference sequence). The CDR3 is 14 amino acids. The CDR3 DNA is TGTGCCAGCAGCAGTACCAGAGGGAGCGGGGAGCTGTTTTTT. This encodes CASSSTRGSGELFF.

The CDR3 sequence is CASSPDRAGYTF. The DNA for the CDR3 is TGCGCCAGCAGCCCCGACAGGGCTGGCTACACCTTC. The chain recombines TRBV10-1 with TRBJ1-2; 7 bases align to TRBD1. V shed 6 bases and J 7 bases; nucleotides not matched to a gene: 5. There are 12 residues in the CDR3. In germline, CDR1 is WNHNN, CDR2 SYGVQD (reference sequence).

The chain recombines TRBV7-9 with TRBJ1-5, with a tentative D call TRBD1 (5 bases). Germline CDR1 reads SEHNR; CDR2 reads FQNEAQ (reference sequence). Between the trimmed V and J ends, which lost 4 bases and 4 bases, there was a span of 14 bases. This CDR3 contains 15 residues. This chain's CDR3 is CASSSLGAVNQPQHF. CDR3 coding DNA: TGTGCCAGCAGCTCCCTTGGGGCAGTTAATCAGCCCCAGCATTTT.

The chain combines TRBV6-6 with TRBJ2-7; 8 bases are a match to TRBD1. CDR1 MNHNY and CDR2 SVGAGI come from the germline V gene (reference sequence). V dropped 2 bases and J dropped 6; count of bases not matched to a gene: 9. This CDR3 comprises 15 residues. CDR3 DNA: TGTGCCAGCAGTTACCCGAGGACAGGGACGGGCGAGCAGTACTTC. Translated, it gives CASSYPRTGTGEQYF.